Listed here are 7 T cell receptor beta chains from one sample, sequenced in a study of response to subunit inactivated influenza vaccine. TCRdb redid the calling of the RT-PCR reads with MiXCR, one entry per CDR3 protein. The sample holds approximately 230,000 distinct CDR3 sequences, 9.5% to 15% seen once. The sequencing here drew on non-naive T cells sorted from PBMCs, taken around two weeks before vaccination. The source of these receptors is a man between 45 and 60 years old who received an inactivated influenza vaccine.

This clonotype was observed a handful of times. V gene TRBV5-1 combines with J gene TRBJ2-3; unclear D gene. V lost 0 bases and J 8 bases, leaving 13 bases between the germline ends. The CDR3 is made up of 14 amino acids. Per germline, CDR1 SGHRS and CDR2 YFSETQ. CDR3 DNA sequence: TGCGCCAGCAGCTTGGACGATAGCACGGGTACGCAGTATTTT. Translating gives CASSLDDSTGTQYF. Full variable domain (rest looked up from reference TRBV5-1 and TRBJ2-3): KAGVTQTPRYLIKTRGQQVTLSCSPISGHRSVSWYQQTPGQGLQFLFEYFSETQRNKGNFPGRFSGRQFSNSRSEMNVSTLELGDSALYLCASSLDDSTGTQYFGPGTRLTVL.

The chain couples TRBV21-1 to TRBJ2-1. TRBV21-1 is labeled a pseudogene. This CDR3 is built from 17 residues. CDR3 residues: CASSKVAVSSSYNEQFF. The CDR3 nucleotides read TGTGCCAGCAGCAAAGTGGCAGTCTCGAGCTCCTACAATGAGCAGTTCTTC.

This clonotype was detected a few times. The chain couples TRBV19 to TRBJ2-6; weak D call: TRBD2 (6 bases). The CDR3 loop spans 14 amino acids. Germline lookup yields CDR1 LNHDA and CDR2 SQIVND (reference sequence). Trimming left V 7 bases short and J 4 bases short, with 11 bases between. The CDR3 region is CASIPAGGANVLTF. Here the CDR3 DNA reads TGTGCCAGTATCCCCGCGGGAGGGGCCAACGTCCTGACTTTC. The full variable domain, in which reference TRBV19 and TRBJ2-6 provide the parts outside the CDR3, is DGGITQSPKYLFRKEGQNVTLSCEQNLNHDAMYWYRQDPGQGLRLIYYSQIVNDFQKGDIAEGYSVSREKKESFPLTVTSAQKNPTAFYLCASIPAGGANVLTFGAGSRLTVL.

This clonotype was observed a handful of times. V and J are TRBV7-3 and TRBJ2-2; TRBD1 matches at 7 bases. Germline-derived CDR1 and CDR2 are SGHTA and FQGTGA. V lost 4 bases, J lost 6 bases, and 8 bases stayed unmatched. This CDR3 comprises 15 residues. In DNA, the CDR3 is TGTGCCAGCAGCTGGATAGGGGGCCGTTCCGGGGAGCTGTTTTTT. Protein: CASSWIGGRSGELFF.

CDR3 nucleotides: TGTGCCACCAGAAGGACCGGGGAGTCCTACGAGCAGTACTTC. As protein: CATRRTGESYEQYF. The chain employs TRBV15 and TRBJ2-7; TRBD2 is a possible D gene (5 bases). In germline, CDR1 is LNHNV, CDR2 YYDKDF (reference sequence). The CDR3 has 14 residues. V gave up 6 bases and J gave up 1 base, with 13 bases separating them.

The chain uses TRBV2 and TRBJ2-5, with D unclear. This CDR3 has 14 residues. Germline V gives CDR1 SNHLY, CDR2 FYNNEI. V was cut by 6 bases and J by 5 bases, with 16 bases left in between. The chain's CDR3 is CASSPMSQRETQYF. DNA for the CDR3: TGTGCCAGCAGCCCAATGTCCCAACGGGAGACCCAGTACTTC.

CDR3 amino acids: CASSQEEAELAFTGELFF. The CDR3 nucleotides read TGCGCCAGCAGCCAAGAAGAGGCGGAACTAGCCTTCACCGGGGAGCTGTTTTTT. J is TRBJ2-2 and V is TRBV4-3; weak D call: TRBD2 (6 bases). The CDR3 extends over 18 amino acids. Trimming cost V 0 bases and J 4 bases, with 18 bases left between them. The germline gives CDR1 LGHNA, CDR2 YSLEER.